A selection of T cell receptor beta chains follows, all from one sample in a study of identifying expanded T cells in peripheral blood. Produced via immunoSEQ multiplex PCR; TCRdb's table is partial and in-frame only. The table has 90,000 to 100,000 clones, 88% seen once. The sequenced material came from blood. These receptor sequences come from a person aged 18 to 70 in good health. CDR3s include the opening cysteine and the closing phenylalanine or tryptophan. D genes are given only for firm matches. Clone size is shown for a subset of rows, as once, few, many or a class of expanded clone.

len	j_gene	v_gene	abundance	d_gene	CDR3aa	CDR3nt
15	TRBJ2-1	TRBV6-5	NA	NA	CASSYSTGAGNEQFF	TGTGCCAGCAGTTACTCGACGGGGGCCGGGAATGAGCAGTTCTTC
15	TRBJ2-7	TRBV27	NA	TRBD2	CASSPGLASYYEQYF	TGTGCCAGCAGTCCAGGACTAGCTTCTTACTACGAGCAGTACTTC
14	TRBJ1-1	TRBV5-1	NA	NA	CASSFGSVNTEAFF	TGCGCCAGCAGCTTCGGGAGCGTGAACACTGAAGCTTTCTTT
16	TRBJ2-4	TRBV18	NA	TRBD2	CASSKLAGGAKNIQYF	TGTGCCAGCTCCAAGTTAGCGGGGGGAGCCAAAAACATTCAGTACTTC
15	TRBJ1-3	TRBV19	NA	NA	CASSIAGSSGNTIYF	TGTGCCAGTAGTATTGCGGGCAGCTCTGGAAACACCATATATTTT
14	TRBJ2-1	TRBV7-2	NA	NA	CASSLGGTYNEQFF	TGTGCCAGCAGCTTAGGCGGGACCTACAATGAGCAGTTCTTC
15	TRBJ2-7	TRBV6-5	once	TRBD1	CASSYAPQTGGEQYF	TGTGCCAGCAGTTACGCGCCTCAGACAGGGGGCGAGCAGTACTTC
14	TRBJ2-3	TRBV6-5	NA	NA	CASSYGPKPDTQYF	TGTGCCAGCAGTTACGGCCCGAAACCAGATACGCAGTATTTT
12	TRBJ2-3	TRBV28	NA	NA	CASRTGRGTQYF	TGTGCCAGCAGGACCGGTCGGGGTACGCAGTATTTT
13	TRBJ2-7	TRBV6-6	NA	TRBD1	CASSPTGGHEQYF	TGTGCCAGCAGTCCAACAGGGGGCCACGAGCAGTACTTC
15	TRBJ1-5	TRBV25-1	once	NA	CASSVSDRYNQPQHF	TGTGCCAGCAGTGTATCCGACAGGTACAATCAGCCCCAGCATTTT
18	TRBJ2-5	TRBV10-1	NA	NA	CASSDRVEGLGARSNQYF	TGCGCCAGCAGTGACCGGGTCGAAGGTTTAGGAGCCCGAAGTAACCAGTACTTC
17	TRBJ1-3	TRBV30	NA	NA	CAWSVWKGPSNGNTIYF	TGTGCCTGGAGTGTATGGAAGGGGCCCTCAAATGGAAACACCATATATTTT
14	TRBJ2-7	TRBV28	NA	NA	CASSTPRGVYEQYF	TGTGCCAGCAGTACCCCGCGAGGGGTGTACGAGCAGTACTTC
15	TRBJ2-7	TRBV27	NA	NA	CASSPWGRTGYEQYF	TGTGCCAGCAGTCCCTGGGGGCGTACGGGCTACGAGCAGTACTTC
16	TRBJ2-6	TRBV19	once	TRBD1	CASTWGQASGANVLTF	TGTGCCAGTACGTGGGGACAGGCCTCTGGGGCCAACGTCCTGACTTTC
12	TRBJ2-7	TRBV28	NA	NA	CASSRGGKEQYF	TGTGCCAGCAGCAGGGGAGGGAAAGAGCAGTACTTC
16	TRBJ1-5	TRBV18	NA	NA	CASSPPARVSGQPQHF	TGTGCCAGCTCACCACCCGCCAGGGTGAGCGGTCAGCCCCAGCATTTT
14	TRBJ1-1	TRBV5-4	NA	TRBD1	CASSEGAGNTEAFF	TGTGCCAGCAGCGAGGGGGCGGGAAACACTGAAGCTTTCTTT
13	TRBJ2-4	TRBV5-1	NA	NA	CASPRSILDIQYF	TGCGCCAGCCCCCGGTCGATATTAGACATTCAGTACTTC
15	TRBJ1-1	TRBV30	NA	TRBD1	CAWSVSRTGFTEAFF	TGTGCCTGGAGTGTGAGCAGGACAGGGTTTACTGAAGCTTTCTTT
15	TRBJ1-4	TRBV9	NA	TRBD1	CASSDPGTGEEKLFF	TGTGCCAGCAGCGACCCCGGGACAGGGGAAGAAAAACTGTTTTTT
14	TRBJ2-7	TRBV11-2	NA	NA	CASSLAGATYEQYF	TGTGCCAGCAGCTTAGCGGGGGCCACCTACGAGCAGTACTTC
14	TRBJ2-7	TRBV2	NA	TRBD1	CASTRPGQSHEQYF	TGTGCCAGCACCCGACCGGGACAGTCCCACGAGCAGTACTTC
14	TRBJ1-1	TRBV6-5	NA	TRBD1	CASSYTGGATEAFF	TGTGCCAGCAGTTACACAGGGGGGGCCACTGAAGCTTTCTTT
16	TRBJ2-7	TRBV13	NA	NA	CASSLGIGRPEHEQYF	TGTGCCAGCAGCTTAGGCATCGGACGCCCGGAGCACGAGCAGTACTTC
12	TRBJ1-1	TRBV5-1	NA	NA	CASRSMNTEAFF	TGCGCCAGCCGCAGCATGAACACTGAAGCTTTCTTT
15	TRBJ2-2	TRBV6-1	once	NA	CASSELAQNTGELFF	TGTGCCAGCAGTGAACTAGCTCAGAACACCGGGGAGCTGTTTTTT
13	TRBJ2-2	TRBV29-1	NA	NA	CSVVQVITGELFF	TGCAGCGTCGTACAGGTGATCACCGGGGAGCTGTTTTTT
16	TRBJ2-7	TRBV7-2	NA	TRBD2	CASSTRTSGTHGEQYF	TGTGCCAGCAGCACACGGACTAGCGGAACTCATGGCGAGCAGTACTTC
15	TRBJ1-4	TRBV6-6	NA	NA	CASSYSKGRGEKLFF	TGTGCCAGCAGTTACTCGAAGGGGCGCGGTGAAAAACTGTTTTTT
17	TRBJ2-5	TRBV5-1	once	NA	CASSLGTGTHPGETQYF	TGCGCCAGCAGCTTGGGCACGGGGACCCACCCGGGAGAGACCCAGTACTTC
15	TRBJ2-7	TRBV10-3	NA	TRBD2	CAIREGSGASNEQYF	TGTGCCATCAGGGAAGGTAGCGGGGCGTCCAACGAGCAGTACTTC
12	TRBJ1-1	TRBV2	NA	NA	CASSAGVREAFF	TGTGCCAGCAGTGCGGGGGTAAGAGAAGCTTTCTTT
16	TRBJ2-1	TRBV4-3	medium-sized	TRBD1	CASSQDGTGGYNEQFF	TGCGCCAGCAGCCAAGATGGGACAGGGGGCTACAATGAGCAGTTCTTC
16	TRBJ2-2	TRBV4-1	NA	TRBD2	CASSQDRPSGTGELFF	TGCGCCAGCAGCCAAGATCGTCCTAGCGGAACCGGGGAGCTGTTTTTT
12	TRBJ1-6	TRBV6-1	NA	NA	CASSFRDVTLHF	TGTGCCAGCAGTTTTCGGGACGTTACCCTCCACTTT
15	TRBJ2-3	TRBV19	NA	NA	CASSIDLGFPDTQYF	TGTGCCAGTAGTATAGATTTAGGGTTCCCAGATACGCAGTATTTT
15	TRBJ2-2	TRBV6-1	NA	NA	CASSEGVANTGELFF	TGTGCCAGCAGTGAAGGAGTTGCGAACACCGGGGAGCTGTTTTTT
15	TRBJ1-5	TRBV7-2	NA	NA	CASSFKGGGNQPQHF	TGTGCCAGCAGTTTTAAGGGCGGGGGCAATCAGCCCCAGCATTTT
15	TRBJ1-2	TRBV28	few	NA	CASSPHDRINYGYTF	TGTGCCAGCAGCCCGCATGACCGGATCAACTATGGCTACACCTTC
14	TRBJ2-3	TRBV6-6	NA	NA	CASSARTGLDTQYF	TGTGCCAGCAGTGCCCGGACGGGGCTGGATACGCAGTATTTT
12	TRBJ2-5	TRBV25-1	NA	NA	CASSEVGETQYF	TGTGCCAGCAGTGAGGTGGGGGAGACCCAGTACTTC
13	TRBJ2-7	TRBV28	NA	NA	CASKGWGIYEQYF	TGTGCCAGCAAGGGGTGGGGAATCTACGAGCAGTACTTC
13	TRBJ2-7	TRBV11-2	NA	NA	CASSLLGFDEQYF	TGTGCCAGCAGCTTACTAGGGTTCGACGAGCAGTACTTC